One sample yielded the 32 T cell receptor beta chains listed below, sequenced in a study of T cells after yellow fever vaccination. Each CDR3 protein is one row after TCRdb ran MiXCR on the 5' RACE reads. The sample gives a few hundred thousand distinct CDR3 sequences, roughly 4% of which show up once; about a quarter is in the top ten. Specimen: PBMCs, collected on the day of the yellow fever booster vaccination. Receptors were obtained from a man aged 18 to 30 who received the YFV17D yellow fever vaccine.

In this sample, this clonotype turned up a few times. The genes are TRBV2 and TRBJ2-2, with D uncertain. Trimming shortened V by 6 bases and J by 3 bases, and 14 bases separated the two germline ends. CDR1 SNHLY and CDR2 FYNNEI come from the germline V gene. This CDR3 comprises 15 residues. The CDR3 nucleotides are TGTGCCAGCAGGGCCCCAGAAATTTACACCGGGGAGCTGTTTTTT. It yields the protein CASRAPEIYTGELFF.

This chain uses TRBV5-4 with TRBJ1-3; D is unclear. Germline CDR1 reads SGHNT; CDR2 reads YYREEE (reference sequence). The CDR3 has 13 residues. V was clipped by 2 bases and J by 4 bases, with 7 bases between them. The CDR3: CASSLTGGNTIYF. Written as DNA, the CDR3 is TGTGCCAGCAGCTTAACGGGGGGAAACACCATATATTTT.

This clonotype was counted ten times or more. The gene calls are TRBV28 and TRBJ2-7, with D possibly TRBD1 on 5 matching bases. Germline V gene lookup returns CDR1 MDHEN and CDR2 SYDVKM. The CDR3 contains 13 residues. The V end lost 5 bases, the J end lost 4 bases, and 12 bases lay between the germline ends. This CDR3 reads CASSLGVGYEQYV. CDR3 nucleotide sequence: TGTGCCAGCAGTCTAGGGGTGGGTTACGAGCAGTACGTC.

This clonotype was seen many times. The rearrangement uses TRBV25-1 and TRBJ2-3; D may be TRBD2 (7 bases). The CDR3 has 15 amino acids. Germline V gives CDR1 MGHDK, CDR2 SYGVNS. V was clipped by 3 bases and J by 2 bases, with 12 bases between them. The CDR3 is CASSDGGQVTDTQYF. In DNA, the CDR3 is TGTGCCAGCAGTGACGGGGGGCAGGTCACAGATACGCAGTATTTT. Based on the CDR3 plus reference TRBV25-1 and TRBJ2-3, the full variable domain is EADIYQTPRYLVIGTGKKITLECSQTMGHDKMYWYQQDPGMELHLIHYSYGVNSTEKGDLSSESTVSRIRTEHFPLTLESARPSHTSQYLCASSDGGQVTDTQYFGPGTRLTVL.

The chain has TRBV5-1 and TRBJ1-1; tentative D call: TRBD1 (6 bases). Trimming removed 3 bases from V and 2 bases from J, with 17 bases in between. CDR1 SGHRS and CDR2 YFSETQ come from the germline V gene. The CDR3 is 16 amino acids. This chain's CDR3 is CASSSEGVGRNTEAFF. The CDR3 nucleotides read TGCGCCAGCAGCTCGGAGGGGGTGGGCCGCAACACTGAAGCTTTCTTT.

This clonotype was detected many times. This rearrangement joins TRBV11-2 to TRBJ2-7; 7 bases line up with TRBD1. V dropped 3 bases and J dropped 5; count of bases not matched to a gene: 7. The CDR3 is 14 residues long. Germline V gene lookup returns CDR1 SGHAT and CDR2 FQNNGV. The CDR3 sequence: CASSLVGQVHEQYV. DNA for the CDR3: TGTGCCAGCAGCTTGGTTGGACAGGTCCACGAGCAGTACGTC.

This clonotype occurred many times. The chain combines TRBV9 with TRBJ1-2; 7 positions match TRBD1. The CDR3 spans 15 residues. V gave up 1 base and J gave up 2 bases; unmatched junction bases: 5. Per germline, CDR1 SGDLS and CDR2 YYNGEE. The CDR3 bases are TGTGCCAGCAGCGTACTTTCGACAGGGAACTATGGCTACACCTTC. This sequence encodes CASSVLSTGNYGYTF.

This clonotype turned up a few times. V and J are TRBV5-1 and TRBJ2-3; 9 nucleotides align to TRBD1. The germline V gene encodes CDR1 SGHRS and CDR2 YFSETQ. After removal of 4 bases from V and 3 bases from J, the junction contained 6 bases not matched to a gene. The CDR3 has 15 amino acids. The CDR3 DNA reads as TGCGCCAGCAGCGCCGGACAGGGGCCTACAGATACGCAGTATTTT. The encoded protein is CASSAGQGPTDTQYF.

This clonotype was detected only a few times. The CDR3 sequence: CASSFRTEAFF. The CDR3 DNA follows: TGTGCCAGCAGTTTTCGCACTGAAGCTTTCTTT. The chain joins TRBV12-3 or TRBV12-4 to TRBJ1-1; D call uncertain. The ends were cut back, 3 bases at V and 4 bases at J, with 3 bases in the middle. CDR3 length: 11 residues.

Ten or more counts support this clonotype. The V and J genes are TRBV7-8 and TRBJ1-6; 7 bases are shared with TRBD1. Trimming at V came to 5 bases and at J to 7 bases, leaving 5 bases not matched to a gene. CDR3 length: 14 residues. CDR1 and CDR2 (germline): SGHVS, FQNEAQ. The CDR3 here is CASSDREGNSPLHF. As DNA, the CDR3 is TGTGCCAGCAGCGACAGGGAGGGGAATTCACCCCTCCACTTT.

This clonotype showed up many times. The gene calls are TRBV7-9 and TRBJ2-7, with D possibly matching TRBD1 (5 bases). Germline CDR1 reads SEHNR; CDR2 reads FQNEAQ (reference sequence). The CDR3 loop spans 14 amino acids. V was shortened by 5 bases and J by 2 bases, with 13 bases between the two germline ends. This CDR3 reads CASSTDLGPYEQYF. The CDR3 DNA reads as TGTGCCAGCAGCACCGACTTGGGGCCCTACGAGCAGTACTTC.

This clonotype was recorded many times. J is TRBJ1-1 and V is TRBV10-3; a possible D gene is TRBD1 (6 bases). Looked up from germline, CDR1 is ENHRY and CDR2 is SYGVKD. V dropped 3 bases and J dropped 1 base, with 15 bases sitting between them. The CDR3 sequence is 16 residues long. CDR3 in DNA: TGTGCCATCAGTGACCCGGTGGGGGCCGGGAACACTGAAGCTTTCTTT. This codes for CAISDPVGAGNTEAFF.

This clonotype occurred many times. The V gene is TRBV18, the J gene TRBJ2-6, with D possibly TRBD2 on 6 matching bases. V was cut by 3 bases and J by 2 bases, with 17 bases left in between. CDR3 length: 18 residues. Germline values: CDR1 KGHSH, CDR2 LQKENI. The CDR3 loop is CASSPGDGGWAGANVLTF. The CDR3 bases are TGTGCCAGCTCACCCGGCGACGGAGGGTGGGCTGGGGCCAACGTCCTGACTTTC. The entire variable domain, with the rest obtained from reference TRBV18 and TRBJ2-6, is as follows: NAGVMQNPRHLVRRRGQEARLRCSPMKGHSHVYWYRQLPEEGLKFMVYLQKENIIDESGMPKERFSAEFPKEGPSILRIQQVVRGDSAAYFCASSPGDGGWAGANVLTFGAGSRLTVL.

This clonotype was recorded a few times. The rearrangement links TRBV4-3 to TRBJ1-1; D is possibly TRBD1 (5 bases). V was clipped by 2 bases and J by 4 bases, with 8 bases between them. CDR1 and CDR2 (germline): LGHNA, YSLEER. The CDR3 has 13 amino acids. The CDR3 is CASSQRGTTEAFF. For the CDR3, the DNA is TGCGCCAGCAGCCAAAGGGGTACCACTGAAGCTTTCTTT.

The chain is built from TRBV5-6 and TRBJ2-5; D may be TRBD1 (5 bases). The CDR3 is 15 amino acids. Germline values: CDR1 SGHDT, CDR2 YYEEEE. Trimming pared 4 bases from V and 5 bases from J, leaving 18 bases between. The DNA for the CDR3 is TGTGCCAGCAGCCGCAGGGCCCAGAGTTGGGAGACCCAGTACTTC. Translated: CASSRRAQSWETQYF.

This clonotype has at least ten counts. The genes are TRBV5-1 and TRBJ2-3; the D gene is possibly TRBD2 (6 bases). The CDR3 loop spans 13 amino acids. The germline V and J ends were trimmed by 6 bases and 2 bases, with 10 bases remaining between them. Germline V gives CDR1 SGHRS, CDR2 YFSETQ. This chain's CDR3 is CASTGVNTDTQYF. The CDR3 DNA sequence: TGCGCCAGCACGGGAGTCAACACAGATACGCAGTATTTT.

This clonotype was counted a few times. The CDR3 is CASSQDGGANYTF. CDR3 bases: TGTGCCAGCAGCCAAGATGGCGGGGCGAACTACACCTTC. This chain uses TRBV3-1 with TRBJ1-2; the D gene is possibly TRBD1 (5 bases). Germline V gene data show CDR1 as LGHDT and CDR2 as YNNKEL (reference sequence). Trimming stripped 0 bases from V and 10 bases from J, with 12 bases between. CDR3 length: 13 amino acids.

CDR3 DNA sequence: TGTGCCAGCAGCCAAGGGCAGTATGGCTACACCTTC. It translates to CASSQGQYGYTF. V is TRBV4-2 and J is TRBJ1-2; no reliable D call. V lost 1 base to trimming and J lost 5 bases, with 5 bases between them. This CDR3 region has 12 residues. Germline V CDR1 and CDR2: LGHNA, YNFKEQ.

This clonotype was seen many times. The chain joins TRBV6-5 to TRBJ1-2, with D unclear. Trimming took off 5 bases at V and 1 base at J, with 17 bases between the two ends. CDR1 and CDR2 (germline): MNHEY, SVGAGI. The CDR3 consists of 16 residues. The CDR3 coding sequence is TGTGCCAGCAGTACGGTGGGTCCGGGGATTAACTATGGCTACACCTTC. This encodes CASSTVGPGINYGYTF.

This clonotype was seen many times. The chain recombines TRBV5-1 with TRBJ1-2; D gene ambiguous. The V gene lost 4 bases and the J gene lost 0 bases, with 16 bases spanning the gap. This CDR3 is 16 amino acids long. From germline, CDR1 is SGHRS and CDR2 YFSETQ. The CDR3 loop reads CASSDIPGDPNYGYTF. The CDR3 nucleotides are TGCGCCAGCAGCGACATCCCAGGAGACCCTAACTATGGCTACACCTTC.

The chain employs TRBV5-1 and TRBJ2-7; 9 bases agree with TRBD1. Germline CDR1 SGHRS, CDR2 YFSETQ. There are 14 residues in the CDR3. Trimming took 7 bases from V and 2 from J; bases not matched to a gene: 7. The CDR3 sequence: CASSSGTGTYEQYV. CDR3 coding DNA: TGCGCCAGCTCCTCCGGGACAGGGACCTACGAGCAGTACGTC.

There are many counts of this clonotype. In DNA form, the CDR3 reads TGTGCCAGCAGTGAAGGAGGGTTGGGTGAAGCTTTCTTT. This gives the protein CASSEGGLGEAFF. The chain links TRBV2 to TRBJ1-1; D is ambiguous. Germline V lookup: CDR1 SNHLY, CDR2 FYNNEI. CDR3 length equals 13 residues. Trimming stripped 1 base from V and 7 bases from J, with 10 bases between.

This clonotype was observed a handful of times. The chain carries TRBV19 and TRBJ2-2; D not certain. With 3 bases removed from V and 4 bases from J, the gap between germline ends came to 15 bases. The CDR3 runs 16 residues. Per the germline V gene, CDR1 is LNHDA and CDR2 is SQIVND (reference sequence). As DNA, the CDR3 is TGTGCCAGTAGTATTTCCGAGACCCGTTTCACCGGGGAGCTGTTTTTT. Translating it yields CASSISETRFTGELFF.

This clonotype was seen ten or more times. The rearrangement links TRBV5-1 to TRBJ1-6; 7 bases map to TRBD1. The CDR3 has 14 amino acids. Germline CDR1 SGHRS, CDR2 YFSETQ. V trimming: 0 bases; J trimming: 10 bases; junction bases outside the gene matches: 4. The CDR3 nucleotides are TGCGCCAGCAGCTTGGCGGGACAGCGCTCACCCCTCCACTTT. Its translation is CASSLAGQRSPLHF.

This clonotype appeared many times. The V and J genes are TRBV11-2 and TRBJ2-2; 8 nucleotides line up with TRBD1. Germline lookup yields CDR1 SGHAT and CDR2 FQNNGV. J was trimmed by 4 bases and V by 6 bases; bases with no gene match: 10. This CDR3 has 16 residues. The CDR3 protein is CASRALVTGATGELFF. CDR3 in DNA: TGTGCCAGCAGAGCCCTGGTGACAGGGGCCACCGGGGAGCTGTTTTTT.

In this sample, this clonotype turned up many times. This chain joins TRBV29-1 and TRBJ2-2, with D maybe TRBD1 (6 bases). Germline CDR1 and CDR2: SQVTM and ANQGSEA. Trimming stripped 7 bases from V and 6 bases from J, with 12 bases between. The CDR3 consists of 12 residues. The CDR3 here is CSATGRSGELFF. CDR3 nucleotides: TGCAGCGCCACAGGGCGATCCGGGGAGCTGTTTTTT.

This clonotype was detected ten times or more. The CDR3 sequence: CAISDIGRRGEQYV. The CDR3 DNA reads as TGTGCCATCAGTGATATAGGCCGGCGGGGCGAGCAGTACGTC. The chain links TRBV10-3 to TRBJ2-7; TRBD2 might be the D (6 bases). Germline values: CDR1 ENHRY, CDR2 SYGVKD. The CDR3 is made up of 14 amino acids. The V and J ends lost 3 bases and 6 bases respectively, with 15 bases between them.

This clonotype was detected ten times or more. This sequence joins TRBV5-1 and TRBJ2-1, with D possibly being TRBD2 (5 bases). Germline V CDR1 and CDR2: SGHRS, YFSETQ. V was pared by 0 bases and J by 7 bases, with 14 bases between. This CDR3 spans 15 amino acids. This chain's CDR3 is CASSLDPLGQNEQFF. In nucleotides, the CDR3 is TGCGCCAGCAGCTTGGACCCACTAGGTCAAAATGAGCAGTTCTTC. The variable domain in full, with the rest retrieved from reference TRBV5-1 and TRBJ2-1, is KAGVTQTPRYLIKTRGQQVTLSCSPISGHRSVSWYQQTPGQGLQFLFEYFSETQRNKGNFPGRFSGRQFSNSRSEMNVSTLELGDSALYLCASSLDPLGQNEQFFGPGTRLTVL.

This clonotype was seen many times. V gene TRBV27 combines with J gene TRBJ1-6, with D tentatively TRBD1 (5 bases). V gave up 0 bases and J gave up 4 bases, with 10 bases separating them. CDR1 is MNHEY and CDR2 is SMNVEV in the germline V gene (reference sequence). This CDR3 region has 16 residues. In DNA form, the CDR3 reads TGTGCCAGCAGTTTATCCCCAGGGTGGTATAATTCACCCCTCCACTTT. Translating gives CASSLSPGWYNSPLHF.

This clonotype has ten or more counts. This sequence joins TRBV6-2 or TRBV6-3 and TRBJ2-7; no clear D. The germline V gene has CDR1 MNHEY and CDR2 SVGEGT. The CDR3 has 14 amino acids. The germline V and J ends were trimmed by 0 bases and 0 bases, with 6 bases remaining between them. This CDR3 is CASSYSAYSYEQYF. In DNA, the CDR3 is TGTGCCAGCAGTTACTCTGCTTACTCCTACGAGCAGTACTTC.

V gene TRBV12-3 or TRBV12-4 combines with J gene TRBJ1-1; D call uncertain. V was trimmed by 2 bases and J by 11 bases, leaving 12 bases between them. CDR3 length: 12 amino acids. In DNA, the CDR3 is TGTGCCAGCAGTTTACTCGGAAGGTCGGCTTTCTTT. Protein product: CASSLLGRSAFF.

In this sample, this clonotype turned up many times. The rearrangement joins TRBV5-1 to TRBJ2-1, with 10 bases matching TRBD1. The V and J ends lost 0 bases and 8 bases, in that order; junction bases with no gene match: 11. The CDR3 totals 17 residues. Germline loops: CDR1 SGHRS, CDR2 YFSETQ. The CDR3 DNA reads as TGCGCCAGCAGCTTGGTAGTGGGGGACAGGGGTGATCATGAGCAGTTCTTC. Its translation is CASSLVVGDRGDHEQFF.